This TCR beta chain is from a study of shared clonotypes between healthy human individuals. Some clones are missing from TCRdb's copy, which holds only in-frame ones; the method was immunoSEQ multiplex PCR. This sample carries 550,000 to 850,000 clones, roughly two thirds of them seen once, and the ten largest clones take under 2%. The CDR3 sequence is 15 residues long. Germline V lookup: CDR1 SGHAT, CDR2 FQNNGV. V lost 5 bases to trimming and J lost 0 bases, with 13 bases between them. This clone was picked up a small number of times. The origin of this receptor is a woman aged 25 to 45 in good health. The chain carries TRBV11-2 and TRBJ1-1, with a weak D call TRBD1 (5 bases). The sequencing input was memory CD4+ T cells sorted from blood. As for subset: CD45RA-negative fraction. CDR3 residues: CASSASGTLNTEAFF. The CDR3 DNA follows: TGTGCCAGCAGCGCGTCCGGGACGCTGAACACTGAAGCTTTCTTT.